Listed below are T cell receptor beta chains from one sample, sequenced in a study of a mutant IDH1 vaccine in newly diagnosed glioma. Using immunoSEQ multiplex PCR, the repertoire was profiled, and TCRdb retains in-frame clones only, with some absent. The sample carries approximately 54,000 clones, approximately 80% recorded once. Specimen: PBMCs, collected from a glioma patient treated with radiotherapy, temozolomide or both. Receptors were obtained from a man in his late teens or twenties with glioma. Each CDR3 is given with its conserved first and last residue. Fields, in order: clone size, CDR3 length, V gene, D gene, J gene, CDR3 protein, CDR3 DNA. D genes are given only for firm matches. Size tells how often a clone was seen (once, few, many) or the class of an expanded clone, and some rows leave it out.

>.|17|TRBV30|TRBD1|TRBJ1-1
CAWSVPRTGEGLAEAFF
TGTGCCTGGAGTGTACCGAGGACAGGGGAAGGTTTGGCTGAAGCTTTCTTT
>.|13|TRBV5-1|TRBD1|TRBJ1-2
CASSLTGDYGYTF
TGCGCCAGCAGCCTTACAGGGGACTATGGCTACACCTTC
>.|13|TRBV6-1|TRBD1|TRBJ2-1
CASVGQGKHEQFF
TGTGCCAGTGTGGGACAGGGCAAGCATGAGCAGTTCTTC
>.|16|TRBV5-8|.|TRBJ1-4
CASSLAGGPFNEKLFF
TGTGCCAGCAGCTTGGCTGGAGGGCCGTTTAATGAAAAACTGTTTTTT
>.|14|TRBV25-1|.|TRBJ1-2
CASSEWKENYGYTF
TGTGCCAGCAGTGAATGGAAGGAAAACTATGGCTACACCTTC
>.|13|TRBV4-3|.|TRBJ2-7
CASSQDGGFEQYF
TGCGCCAGCAGCCAAGATGGAGGCTTCGAGCAGTACTTC
>.|18|TRBV4-2|TRBD2|TRBJ2-5
CASSQRISLAGARETQYF
TGTGCCAGCAGCCAAAGGATTTCTTTAGCGGGGGCCAGGGAGACCCAGTACTTC
>once|14|TRBV25-1|.|TRBJ1-6
CASGVVATGSPLHF
TGTGCCAGCGGGGTGGTGGCGACTGGTTCACCCCTCCACTTT
>.|13|TRBV11-1|.|TRBJ2-7
CASSPTPSYEQYF
TGTGCCAGCAGCCCAACCCCCTCCTACGAGCAGTACTTC
>.|13|TRBV6-6|.|TRBJ1-3
CASSYSVGNTIYF
TGTGCCAGCAGTTACTCGGTAGGAAACACCATATATTTT
>.|13|TRBV9|.|TRBJ2-5
CASSVGVGETQYF
TGTGCCAGCAGCGTCGGGGTTGGGGAGACCCAGTACTTC
>.|16|TRBV6-6|.|TRBJ1-3
CASSARLGGWGDTIYF
TGTGCCAGCAGTGCCCGACTGGGGGGCTGGGGGGACACCATATATTTT
>.|14|TRBV9|.|TRBJ1-3
CASSPGVSGNTIYF
TGTGCCAGCAGCCCTGGCGTCTCTGGAAACACCATATATTTT
>.|14|TRBV30|TRBD1|TRBJ2-7
CAWSVRVRGYEQYF
TGTGCCTGGAGTGTACGGGTCAGGGGGTACGAGCAGTACTTC
>.|12|TRBV30|.|TRBJ2-5
CAWSPIRETQYF
TGTGCCTGGAGTCCAATTAGAGAGACCCAGTACTTC
>.|17|TRBV30|TRBD1|TRBJ2-3
CAWDSGQGAGSTDTQYF
TGTGCCTGGGACTCTGGACAGGGGGCAGGAAGCACAGATACGCAGTATTTT
>.|15|TRBV5-4|.|TRBJ1-5
CASSLNRGEDQPQHF
TGTGCCAGCAGCTTGAACCGAGGGGAAGATCAGCCCCAGCATTTT
>.|15|TRBV7-9|TRBD1|TRBJ1-2
CASSLGTGGNYGYTF
TGTGCCAGCAGCTTAGGGACAGGGGGTAACTATGGCTACACCTTC
>.|15|TRBV14|.|TRBJ1-2
CASSQELRGWYGYTF
TGTGCCAGCAGCCAAGAGCTTCGCGGGTGGTATGGCTACACCTTC
>.|14|TRBV29-1|.|TRBJ1-4
CSVLRAATNEKLFF
TGCAGCGTTCTGAGGGCCGCAACAAATGAAAAACTGTTTTTT
>.|14|TRBV28|.|TRBJ2-7
CASSLTEAVPSEYF
TGTGCCAGCAGTTTAACGGAGGCCGTCCCTTCGGAGTACTTC
>.|15|TRBV5-6|TRBD1|TRBJ1-1
CASSGDRGREIGAFF
TGTGCCAGCAGCGGAGACAGGGGGCGCGAGATTGGAGCTTTCTTT
>.|14|TRBV7-2|.|TRBJ1-5
CASSQTGSVEPQHF
TGTGCCAGCAGCCAGACAGGCTCGGTTGAGCCCCAGCATTTT
>.|15|TRBV30|.|TRBJ2-7
CAWRRKWERVYEQYF
TGTGCCTGGAGAAGAAAGTGGGAACGGGTCTACGAGCAGTACTTC
>.|15|TRBV7-2|.|TRBJ1-1
CASSLVITSTTEAFF
TGTGCCAGCAGCTTAGTCATCACGTCCACCACTGAAGCTTTCTTT
>.|14|TRBV6-5|TRBD1|TRBJ1-2
CASSLTGAGYGYTF
TGTGCCAGCAGTCTCACAGGGGCAGGCTATGGCTACACCTTC
>.|16|TRBV11-2|.|TRBJ1-4
CASSSRNREGGEKLFF
TGTGCCAGCAGCTCACGAAACAGGGAAGGGGGTGAAAAACTGTTTTTT
>.|14|TRBV5-1|TRBD2|TRBJ2-7
CASSLSGVQSEQYF
TGCGCCAGCAGCCTTAGCGGGGTACAATCCGAGCAGTACTTC
>.|13|TRBV29-1|.|TRBJ1-1
CSVLSLMNTEAFF
TGCAGCGTTCTATCCTTAATGAACACTGAAGCTTTCTTT
>.|14|TRBV18|.|TRBJ1-4
CASLPGGGDEKLFF
TGTGCCAGCCTACCTGGCGGGGGCGATGAAAAACTGTTTTTT
>.|14|TRBV7-9|.|TRBJ2-5
CASSETGTGETQYF
TGTGCCAGCAGCGAGACAGGTACCGGAGAGACCCAGTACTTC
>few|13|TRBV5-1|.|TRBJ1-2
CASSLSQSVGYTF
TGCGCCAGCAGCTTAAGCCAGAGCGTAGGCTACACCTTC
>few|18|TRBV4-3|TRBD2|TRBJ2-2
CASSQDSLAVQNTGELFF
TGCGCCAGCAGCCAAGATAGCCTAGCGGTCCAGAACACCGGGGAGCTGTTTTTT
>once|15|TRBV5-4|.|TRBJ2-7
CASGVEVGRLREQYF
TGTGCCAGCGGCGTAGAGGTAGGGAGGCTTCGCGAGCAGTACTTC
>.|15|TRBV7-2|TRBD1|TRBJ2-5
CASSPWQDRSETQYF
TGTGCCAGCAGCCCTTGGCAGGACAGGTCAGAGACCCAGTACTTC
>once|14|TRBV9|.|TRBJ2-7
CASSVSWTLDEQYF
TGTGCCAGCAGCGTCAGCTGGACTTTGGACGAGCAGTACTTC
>.|14|TRBV6-5|TRBD1|TRBJ2-7
CASKTPGTGLEQYF
TGTGCCAGCAAGACCCCCGGGACAGGGCTAGAGCAGTACTTC
>few|13|TRBV30|TRBD1|TRBJ1-2
CARHTGTAYGYTF
TGTGCCCGACACACCGGGACAGCCTATGGCTACACCTTC
>once|14|TRBV7-2|.|TRBJ1-1
CASSLSTLNTEAFF
TGTGCCAGCAGCCTCTCGACCTTGAACACTGAAGCTTTCTTT
>.|15|TRBV30|.|TRBJ1-2
CAWSGPGTGNYGYTF
TGTGCCTGGAGTGGGCCGGGAACGGGTAACTATGGCTACACCTTC
>.|16|TRBV5-8|TRBD1|TRBJ2-3
CASSLVGTGSTDTQYF
TGTGCCAGCAGCTTGGTTGGGACAGGTAGCACAGATACGCAGTATTTT
>few|16|TRBV7-3|TRBD1|TRBJ1-1
CASSPQGQGSNTEAFF
TGTGCCAGCAGCCCCCAGGGACAGGGTTCGAACACTGAAGCTTTCTTT
>.|16|TRBV27|.|TRBJ1-3
CASSLRAGSSGNTIYF
TGTGCCAGCAGTTTAAGAGCAGGGAGCTCTGGAAACACCATATATTTT
>.|13|TRBV7-2|.|TRBJ1-4
CASSPRPTEKLFF
TGTGCCAGCAGCCCCCGCCCCACTGAAAAACTGTTTTTT
>.|13|TRBV4-3|TRBD2|TRBJ2-1
CASSFSGDNEQFF
TGCGCCAGCAGCTTTAGCGGGGACAATGAGCAGTTCTTC
>.|13|TRBV7-2|.|TRBJ2-6
CASSLGRGNVLTF
TGTGCCAGCAGCTTAGGTAGGGGCAACGTCCTGACTTTC
>.|14|TRBV7-2|TRBD2|TRBJ2-3
CASSREGRHATQYF
TGTGCCAGCAGCCGGGAGGGGCGGCATGCTACGCAGTATTTT